These T cell receptor beta chains were read from a single sample in a study of Ad26.COV2.S vaccination and SARS-CoV-2 variants. The method was immunoSEQ multiplex PCR; TCRdb's version includes in-frame clones alone and lacks a portion of them. Of about 680,000 clones detected, approximately 88% appear once; the ten largest clones hold about 1.5%. The sequences come from peripheral blood, collected in a trial of Ad26.COV2.S vaccine versus placebo. These receptors all stem from a person aged 18-65 years who received the Ad26.COV2.S COVID-19 vaccine or a placebo. The CDR3 runs from the conserved cysteine through the conserved F or W. Each record gives: J gene, V gene, CDR3 length, D gene, clone size, CDR3 DNA, CDR3 protein. A D gene is named only where the DNA matches it firmly. Only part of the rows carry a size: once, few, many, or a class if the clone is expanded.

TRBJ1-4	TRBV7-6	13	NA	NA	TGTGCCAGCAGCTTACTTTTTGGTGAAAAACTGTTTTTT	CASSLLFGEKLFF
TRBJ1-5	TRBV24-1	16	NA	NA	TGTGCCACCAGTGACTCCGGGGGGTTAGGCAATCAGCCCCAGCATTTT	CATSDSGGLGNQPQHF
TRBJ1-3	TRBV30	13	NA	NA	TGTGCCTGGAGTGTATCACTTGGAAACACCATATATTTT	CAWSVSLGNTIYF
TRBJ1-5	TRBV5-6	15	NA	few	TGTGCCAGCAGCTTGGGTCGGAGTAGCAATCAGCCCCAGCATTTT	CASSLGRSSNQPQHF
TRBJ2-7	TRBV30	11	NA	NA	TGTGCCTGGAGTCCGATCTACGAGCAGTACTTC	CAWSPIYEQYF
TRBJ1-5	TRBV2	15	NA	NA	TGTGCCAGCACCAAGGGGGGGGTAGGCAATCAGCCCCAGCATTTT	CASTKGGVGNQPQHF
TRBJ1-4	TRBV6-6	13	NA	few	TGTGCCAGCAGTTACCTTACGGGGGAAAAACTGTTTTTT	CASSYLTGEKLFF
TRBJ1-5	TRBV11-2	16	NA	once	TGTGCCAGCAGCTTAAAATTCGTTAGGGCCAATCAGCCCCAGCATTTT	CASSLKFVRANQPQHF
TRBJ1-1	TRBV2	14	NA	NA	TGTGCCAGCAAGGCGGATCCGGGAAACACTGAAGCTTTCTTT	CASKADPGNTEAFF
TRBJ1-3	TRBV7-2	16	NA	many	TGTGCCAGCAGCTTAGGGGGGACGGCTTTTGGAAACACCATATATTTT	CASSLGGTAFGNTIYF
TRBJ1-5	TRBV10-3	15	NA	NA	TGTGCCATCAGTGAGACGGGGGTGGGCAATCAGCCCCAGCATTTT	CAISETGVGNQPQHF
TRBJ2-5	TRBV6-5	13	NA	NA	TGTGCCAGCAGTCGGGGGGCCCAAGAGACCCAGTACTTC	CASSRGAQETQYF
TRBJ2-3	TRBV30	15	NA	NA	TGTGCCTGGGACAGGACCTCCAGGATCACAGATACGCAGTATTTT	CAWDRTSRITDTQYF
TRBJ2-1	TRBV19	15	TRBD1	NA	TGTGCCTCGCACTCTGGGACAGACAGTGCGAATGAGCAGTTCTTC	CASHSGTDSANEQFF
TRBJ1-5	TRBV2	13	NA	once	TGTGCCAGCAGCCGGGGGCTCAATCAGCCCCAGCATTTT	CASSRGLNQPQHF
TRBJ2-1	TRBV29-1	14	NA	NA	TGCAGCCACAATCATGGAGGCTCCTACAATGAGCAGTTCTTC	CSHNHGGSYNEQFF
TRBJ2-2	TRBV15	14	NA	NA	TGTGCCACCAGCGGAGAGGACAGCACCGGGGAGCTGTTTTTT	CATSGEDSTGELFF
TRBJ1-6	TRBV19	12	NA	NA	TGTGCCAGTAGTATTTCCGGCGGACCCCTCCACTTT	CASSISGGPLHF
TRBJ1-5	TRBV12-3/TRBV12-4	13	NA	few	TGTGCCAGCAGTTTAAATAGCAATCAGCCCCAGCATTTT	CASSLNSNQPQHF
TRBJ2-5	TRBV18	13	NA	NA	TGTGCCAGCTCGACCCAGGGCCAAGAGACCCAGTACTTC	CASSTQGQETQYF
TRBJ1-1	TRBV7-2	13	NA	NA	TGTGCCAGCAGCTTCACGGTGAACACTGAAGCTTTCTTT	CASSFTVNTEAFF
TRBJ2-3	TRBV7-9	16	TRBD2	NA	TGTGCCAGCAGCTCTAGTGGGGGGGTTAGCACAGATACGCAGTATTTT	CASSSSGGVSTDTQYF
TRBJ2-7	TRBV19	15	TRBD1	NA	TGTGCCAGTAGTATGGGGACAGGGGGCTACTACGAGCAGTACTTC	CASSMGTGGYYEQYF
TRBJ1-2	TRBV20-1	11	NA	NA	TGCAGTGCTTCGGAGTTCTATGGCTACACCTTC	CSASEFYGYTF
TRBJ2-3	TRBV18	16	TRBD2	once	TGTGCCAGCTCAACTACTAGCGGGGGCGGCACAGATACGCAGTATTTT	CASSTTSGGGTDTQYF
TRBJ2-7	TRBV5-8	12	NA	few	TGTGCCAGCAGCCTCCGACTGCCTGAGCAGTACTTC	CASSLRLPEQYF
TRBJ1-5	TRBV6-1	14	NA	NA	TGTGCCAGCAGTGAACACAGGGTTGGTCAGCCCCAGCATTTT	CASSEHRVGQPQHF
TRBJ2-1	TRBV13	15	NA	NA	TGTGCCAGCAGCCTACGCGCCCGTGCCTACAATGAGCAGTTCTTC	CASSLRARAYNEQFF
TRBJ2-7	TRBV7-9	15	NA	NA	TGTGCCAGCAGCTTATTGGGGGGCCCCGCCTACGAGCAGTACTTC	CASSLLGGPAYEQYF
TRBJ1-4	TRBV19	14	TRBD1	NA	TGTGCCAGTAGTATCCAGGGACAGGGGGAAAAACTGTTTTTT	CASSIQGQGEKLFF
TRBJ1-2	TRBV18	17	NA	NA	TGTGCCAGCTCACCAAACAGTAGGCAGGCATCTAACTATGGCTACACCTTC	CASSPNSRQASNYGYTF
TRBJ1-5	TRBV7-8	16	NA	NA	TGTGCCAGCAGCAAGAACAGGGCACTTAGCAATCAGCCCCAGCATTTT	CASSKNRALSNQPQHF
TRBJ1-2	TRBV4-2	16	NA	NA	TGTGCCAGCAGCCAAGATCCTGGACAGCCGAGCGGGGGCTACACCTTC	CASSQDPGQPSGGYTF
TRBJ2-2	TRBV5-5	15	NA	NA	TGTGCCAGCAGCTTGCATGGGGGAGCGGCCGGGGAGCTGTTTTTT	CASSLHGGAAGELFF
TRBJ2-7	TRBV9	15	TRBD1	NA	TGTGCCAGCAGCGTAGGTTGGACAGGGCAGTACGAGCAGTACTTC	CASSVGWTGQYEQYF
TRBJ2-2	TRBV2	15	NA	NA	TGTGCCAGCAGTTCGGCGGTACAGGGACCCGGGGAGCTGTTTTTT	CASSSAVQGPGELFF
TRBJ2-7	TRBV24-1	14	NA	NA	TGTGCCACCAGTCCGGGGAATGACTACTACGAGCAGTACTTC	CATSPGNDYYEQYF
TRBJ2-2	TRBV29-1	13	NA	NA	TGCAGCGTTGACGGGGGGAACACCGGGGAGCTGTTTTTT	CSVDGGNTGELFF
TRBJ2-2	TRBV7-7	16	NA	NA	TGTGCTAGCAGCTTAGTGGGGGGGCCTAACACCGGGGAGCTGTTTTTT	CASSLVGGPNTGELFF
TRBJ2-3	TRBV3-1/TRBV3-2	14	NA	NA	TGTGCCAGCAGCCATACGCCTAGCACAGATACGCAGTATTTT	CASSHTPSTDTQYF
TRBJ1-4	TRBV3-1/TRBV3-2	13	NA	NA	TGTGCCAGCAGCCAACCCGGTAGCGAAAAACTGTTTTTT	CASSQPGSEKLFF
TRBJ2-5	TRBV14	13	NA	NA	TGTGCCAGCAGCCACGGACAGCAAGAGACCCAGTACTTC	CASSHGQQETQYF
TRBJ2-1	TRBV6-5	12	NA	NA	TGTGCCAGCAGTTTTCCGAGCGGTGAGCAGTTCTTC	CASSFPSGEQFF
TRBJ1-6	TRBV27	13	NA	once	TGTGCCAGCAGCCCTGGACGTAAATCACCCCTCCACTTT	CASSPGRKSPLHF
TRBJ2-7	TRBV3-1/TRBV3-2	13	TRBD1	NA	TGTGCCAGCAGCCCGGACAGGGCTTACGAGCAGTACTTC	CASSPDRAYEQYF
TRBJ2-3	TRBV19	15	TRBD1	NA	TGTGCCAGTAGTATTCGGCAGGGGGCCACAGATACGCAGTATTTT	CASSIRQGATDTQYF
TRBJ1-1	TRBV6-5	13	NA	once	TGTGCCAGCAGCCTAAGACTGAACACTGAAGCTTTCTTT	CASSLRLNTEAFF
TRBJ2-3	TRBV3-1/TRBV3-2	13	TRBD1	NA	TGTGCCACCCGACAGGGGGCTACAGATACGCAGTATTTT	CATRQGATDTQYF
TRBJ1-1	TRBV14	15	TRBD1	NA	TGTGCCAGCAGCCACACCGGGACAGAGAACACTGAAGCTTTCTTT	CASSHTGTENTEAFF
TRBJ2-5	TRBV4-1	15	NA	NA	TGCGCCAGCACCCAATCTAGAGGGTCTGGAGAGACCCAGTACTTC	CASTQSRGSGETQYF
TRBJ2-2	TRBV18	14	NA	NA	TGTGCCAGCCCCCGGTCGGCGGACACCGGGGAGCTGTTTTTT	CASPRSADTGELFF
TRBJ2-1	TRBV5-1	14	NA	NA	TGCGCCAGCAGCTTGGAGGTCTCCTACAATGAGCAGTTCTTC	CASSLEVSYNEQFF
TRBJ2-3	TRBV5-6	15	NA	once	TGTGCCAGCAGCTTGGTAGGGACTGCCACAGATACGCAGTATTTT	CASSLVGTATDTQYF
TRBJ1-4	TRBV12-3/TRBV12-4	12	NA	once	TGTGCCAGCAGAGCAGCAAGTGAAAAACTGTTTTTT	CASRAASEKLFF
TRBJ2-2	TRBV29-1	13	NA	NA	TGCAGCGTCGCCGGGGCCTACACCGGGGAGCTGTTTTTT	CSVAGAYTGELFF
TRBJ1-2	TRBV2	13	TRBD1	NA	TGTGCCAGCGGGGACAGGCCGAACTATGGCTACACCTTC	CASGDRPNYGYTF